This T cell receptor (beta chain) derives from a study of PD-L1 blockade in urothelial cancer. Across the whole study: Patients initiated atezolizumab at some point between 2014 and 2015 at 1,200 mg intravenously every 3 weeks. Males with bladder-origin urothelial cancer made up about 90% of the roughly 29 patients.

Trimming took off 6 bases at V and 8 bases at J, with 16 bases between the two ends. Germline lookup yields CDR1 MDHEN and CDR2 SYDVKM. CDR3 length: 13 residues. Some clones are missing from TCRdb's copy, which holds only in-frame ones; the method was immunoSEQ multiplex PCR. The data hold about 48,000 clones, with 86% observed a single time. Described time point: peripheral blood 6 weeks after treatment start. Peripheral blood mononuclear cells were collected from every patient before and during treatment, yielding between 1 and 8 samples per patient. The source of this sequence is a man aged 55 to 69 with urothelial cancer. V gene TRBV28 combines with J gene TRBJ1-2; tentative D call: TRBD1 (6 bases). Sequences were derived from PBMCs, sampled around atezolizumab (anti-PD-L1) treatment. CDR3 protein: CASSLGQTRGYTF. In DNA form, the CDR3 reads TGTGCCAGCAGCCTTGGACAGACTCGGGGCTACACCTTC.